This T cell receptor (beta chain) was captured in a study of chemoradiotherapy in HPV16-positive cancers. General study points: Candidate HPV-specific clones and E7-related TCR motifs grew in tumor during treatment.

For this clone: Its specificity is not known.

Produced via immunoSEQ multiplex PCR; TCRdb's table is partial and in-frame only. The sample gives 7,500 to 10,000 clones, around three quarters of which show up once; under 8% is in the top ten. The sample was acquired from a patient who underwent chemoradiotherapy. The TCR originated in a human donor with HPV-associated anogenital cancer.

CDR3 bases: TGTGCCAGTAGTATCATATTCGCGGACAGGGCCTTTTCAGGTGAAAAACTGTTTTTT. Translated, it gives CASSIIFADRAFSGEKLFF. This chain uses TRBV19 with TRBJ1-4; TRBD1 aligns across 8 bases. From germline, CDR1 is LNHDA and CDR2 SQIVND (reference sequence). V lost 3 bases to trimming and J lost 7 bases; unmatched junction nucleotides: 19. The CDR3 is made up of 19 amino acids.